This T cell receptor beta chain was identified in a study of blood T cell repertoires in COVID-19. Study-level background: The analysed material was cDNA or gDNA that came from T cells, B-cell-depleted T cells, or PBMCs.

Looked up from germline, CDR1 is SEHNR and CDR2 is FQNEAQ (reference sequence). The CDR3 has 13 amino acids. Trimming left V 3 bases short and J 1 base short, with 6 bases between. As for this clone: Within the sample, other DNA sequences also encode this same CDR3.

Only in-frame clones appear in the TCRdb table, and some are missing; sequencing was by immunoSEQ multiplex PCR. The sample lists some 360,000 clones, about 92% occurring once. This receptor was taken from a woman aged 60-70 years with COVID-19, enrolled during active disease. V gene TRBV7-9 combines with J gene TRBJ1-1; TRBD1 might be the D (6 bases). Sequenced sample: peripheral blood. In DNA, the CDR3 is TGTGCCAGCAGCTTGGACAGGAACACTGAAGCTTTCTTT. It codes for CASSLDRNTEAFF.